This TCR beta chain was obtained from a study of tumour-infiltrating T cells in Burkitt lymphoma. Overall study context: All epidemiological Burkitt lymphoma subtypes were represented in the cohort. Survival, overall and progression-free, tracked with productive clonality. General observations from the study: Many Burkitt lymphoma patients shared several public clonotypes.

CDR1 MNHEY and CDR2 SMNVEV come from the germline V gene (reference sequence). This CDR3 has 14 residues. The V and J ends lost 4 bases and 0 bases respectively, with 7 bases between them. With respect to this clone: Its antigen is not known.

Sequenced by immunoSEQ multiplex PCR; TCRdb stores in-frame clones only, minus some. The sample has approximately 46,000 clones, approximately 31% seen once; the top ten hold over 2.5%. This sequence joins TRBV27 and TRBJ1-5, with TRBD1 as a possible D gene (5 bases). This receptor was obtained from a human donor with Burkitt lymphoma. Material for sequencing was tumor tissue. CDR3 amino acids: CASSSQGSNQPQHF. The CDR3 DNA is TGTGCCAGCAGTTCGCAGGGTAGCAATCAGCCCCAGCATTTT.